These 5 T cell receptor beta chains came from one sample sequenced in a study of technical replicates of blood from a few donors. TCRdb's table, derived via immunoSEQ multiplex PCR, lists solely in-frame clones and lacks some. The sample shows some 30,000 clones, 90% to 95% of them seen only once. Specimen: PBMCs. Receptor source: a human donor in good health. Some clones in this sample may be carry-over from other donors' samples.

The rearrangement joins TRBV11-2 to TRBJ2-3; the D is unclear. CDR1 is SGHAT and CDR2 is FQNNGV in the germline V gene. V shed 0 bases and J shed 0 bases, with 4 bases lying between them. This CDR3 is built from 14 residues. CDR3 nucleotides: TGTGCCAGCAGCTTAGACAGAAGCACAGATACGCAGTATTTT. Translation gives CASSLDRSTDTQYF. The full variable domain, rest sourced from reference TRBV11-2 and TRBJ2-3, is EAGVAQSPRYKIIEKRQSVAFWCNPISGHATLYWYQQILGQGPKLLIQFQNNGVVDDSQLPKDRFSAERLKGVDSTLKIQPAKLEDSAVYLCASSLDRSTDTQYFGPGTRLTVL.

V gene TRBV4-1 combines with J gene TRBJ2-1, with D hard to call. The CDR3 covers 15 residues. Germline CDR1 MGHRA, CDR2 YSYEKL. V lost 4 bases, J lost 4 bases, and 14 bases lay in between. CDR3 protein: CASSPAVRRYNEQFF. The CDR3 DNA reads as TGCGCCAGCAGCCCCGCCGTGCGGAGATACAATGAGCAGTTCTTC.

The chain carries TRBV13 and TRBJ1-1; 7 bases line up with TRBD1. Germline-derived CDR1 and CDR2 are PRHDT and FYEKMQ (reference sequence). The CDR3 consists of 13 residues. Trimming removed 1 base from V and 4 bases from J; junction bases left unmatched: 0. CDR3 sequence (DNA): TGTGCCAGCAGCTTAGCAGGGGGCACTGAAGCTTTCTTT. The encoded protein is CASSLAGGTEAFF.

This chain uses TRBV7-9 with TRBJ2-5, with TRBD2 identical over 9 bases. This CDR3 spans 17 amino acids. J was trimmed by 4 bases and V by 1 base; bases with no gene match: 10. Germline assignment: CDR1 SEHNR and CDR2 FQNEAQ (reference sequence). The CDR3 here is CASSLGSEAGGRETQYF. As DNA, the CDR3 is TGTGCCAGCAGCTTAGGGAGCGAAGCGGGGGGACGAGAGACCCAGTACTTC.

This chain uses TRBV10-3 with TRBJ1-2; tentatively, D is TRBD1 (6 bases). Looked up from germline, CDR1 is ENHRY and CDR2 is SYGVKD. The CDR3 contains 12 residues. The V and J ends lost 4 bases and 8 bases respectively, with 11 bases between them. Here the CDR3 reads CAISVTGYGYTF. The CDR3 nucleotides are TGTGCCATCAGTGTCACAGGGTACGGCTACACCTTC.